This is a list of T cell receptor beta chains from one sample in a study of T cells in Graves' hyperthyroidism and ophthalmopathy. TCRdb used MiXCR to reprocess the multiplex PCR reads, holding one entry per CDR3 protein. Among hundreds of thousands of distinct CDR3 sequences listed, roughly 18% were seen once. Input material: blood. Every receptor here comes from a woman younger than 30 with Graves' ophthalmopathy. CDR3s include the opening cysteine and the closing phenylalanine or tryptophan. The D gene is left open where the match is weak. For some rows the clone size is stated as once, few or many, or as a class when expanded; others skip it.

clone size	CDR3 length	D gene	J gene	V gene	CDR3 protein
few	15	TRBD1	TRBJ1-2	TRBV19	CASSPRTGVDYGYTF
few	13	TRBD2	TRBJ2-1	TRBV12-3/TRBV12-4	CASSPSEVAGQFF
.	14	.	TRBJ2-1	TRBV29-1	CSVEGETLYNEQFF
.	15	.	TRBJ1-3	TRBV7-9	CASRPQEVAGNTIYF
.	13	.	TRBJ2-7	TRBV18	CTSSPGQLYEQYF
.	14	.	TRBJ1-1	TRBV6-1	CASDISGVNTEAFF
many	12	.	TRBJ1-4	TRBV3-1	CASSQTNEKLFF
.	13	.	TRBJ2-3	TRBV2	CASSQEDIDTQYF
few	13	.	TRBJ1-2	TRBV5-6	CASSLFGGYGYTF
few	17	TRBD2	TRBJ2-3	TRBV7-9	CASSLAASGRAPDTQYF
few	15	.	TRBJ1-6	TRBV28	CASRPGNRENSPLHF
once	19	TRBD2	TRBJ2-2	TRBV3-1	CASSSTVLAGVVDTGELFF
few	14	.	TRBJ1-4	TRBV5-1	CASSSGGGSEKLFF
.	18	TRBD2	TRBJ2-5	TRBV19	CASSMRGLAGDPQETQYF
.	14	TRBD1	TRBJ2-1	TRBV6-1	CASSEIQGYDEQFF
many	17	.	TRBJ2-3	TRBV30	CARGGRGRSGGTDTQYF
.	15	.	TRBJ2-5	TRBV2	CAIQEIGGPQETQYF
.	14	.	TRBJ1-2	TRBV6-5	CVSSYSSGVYGYTF
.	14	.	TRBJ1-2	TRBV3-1	CASSHLGGNYGYTF
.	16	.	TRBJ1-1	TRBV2	CASSKDSPGMNTEAFF
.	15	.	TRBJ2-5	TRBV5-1	CASSLTLRGQETQYF
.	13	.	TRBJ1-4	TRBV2	CATAGQGNEKLFF
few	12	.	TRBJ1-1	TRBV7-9	CASSFRGGGAFF
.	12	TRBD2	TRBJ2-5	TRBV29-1	CSVIGRQETQYF
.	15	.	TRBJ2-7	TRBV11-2	CASSSPRSGPYEQYF
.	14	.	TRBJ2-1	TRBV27	CASSLRDGYNEQFF
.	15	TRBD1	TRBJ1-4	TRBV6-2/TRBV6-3	CASRGTGESRGKLFF
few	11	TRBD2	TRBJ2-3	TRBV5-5	CASRVGLVEYF
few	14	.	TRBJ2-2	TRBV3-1	CASSHDSNTGELFF
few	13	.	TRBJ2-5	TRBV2	CASSRDQLETQYF
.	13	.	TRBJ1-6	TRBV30	CAWKEAVNSPLHF
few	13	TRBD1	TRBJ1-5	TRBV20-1	CSATGTGGQPQHF
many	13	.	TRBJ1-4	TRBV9	CASSVGVNEKLFF
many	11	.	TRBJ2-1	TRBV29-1	CSVSRVHEQFF
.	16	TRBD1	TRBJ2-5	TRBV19	CASSPTTGQGRETQYF
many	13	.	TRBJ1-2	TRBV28	CASTKGQNYGYTF
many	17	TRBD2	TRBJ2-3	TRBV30	CAWSDSGTSGRTDTQYF
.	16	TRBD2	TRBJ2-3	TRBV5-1	CASSSSGTSRSDTQYF
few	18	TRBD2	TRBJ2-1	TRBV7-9	CASSYKREGGSPGDERFF
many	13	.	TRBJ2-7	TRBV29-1	CSVGEPNSYEQYF
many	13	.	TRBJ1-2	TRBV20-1	CSTGDQGFGGYTF
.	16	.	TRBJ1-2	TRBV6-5	CASSYSQHPANYGYTF
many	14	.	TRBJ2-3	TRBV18	CASSTRGAADTQYF
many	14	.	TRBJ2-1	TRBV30	CAWLDRLSYNEQFF
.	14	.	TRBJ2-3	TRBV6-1	CASSPTFGTDTQYF
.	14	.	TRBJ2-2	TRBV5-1	CASSSGFDGGELFF
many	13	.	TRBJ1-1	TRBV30	CAWSGGGSSKAFF
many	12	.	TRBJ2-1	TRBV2	CASSGTFDEQFF
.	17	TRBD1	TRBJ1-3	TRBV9	CASSRGGNPSSGNTIYF
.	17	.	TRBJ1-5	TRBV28	CASSSPSMMNSNQPQHF
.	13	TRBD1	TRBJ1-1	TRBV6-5	CASSCDRGPEAFF
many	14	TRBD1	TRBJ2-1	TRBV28	CASSFGDRVNEQFF
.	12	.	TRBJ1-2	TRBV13	CASSVRENGYTF
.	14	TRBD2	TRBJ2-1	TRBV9	CASAGGSRYNEQFF
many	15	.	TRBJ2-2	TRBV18	CASSPFSGPPGELFF
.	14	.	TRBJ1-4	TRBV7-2	CASSLDSHNEKLFF
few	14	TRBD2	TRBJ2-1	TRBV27	CASSSIGTSRGQFF
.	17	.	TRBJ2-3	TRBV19	CASSTYRVSGPTDTQYF
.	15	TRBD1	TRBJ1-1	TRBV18	CASSTGGVGNTEAFF
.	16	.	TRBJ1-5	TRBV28	CASSPPEVYSNQPRHF